This TCR beta chain was profiled in a study of blood T cell repertoires in COVID-19. CDR1 is SGHKS and CDR2 is YYEKEE in the germline V gene (reference sequence). This CDR3 spans 16 amino acids. Trimming cost V 0 bases and J 5 bases, with 14 bases left between them. In the authors' methods: Estimation of nucleated cell counts was performed using reference gene primer amplification. The repertoire was sequenced with immunoSEQ multiplex PCR; TCRdb's copy has only in-frame clones and lacks some. The DNA was the basis for D and trimming; V, J and clone size are from that table. Among fewer than 600,000 clones listed, 70% to 90% were seen once. Participants were aged 18 to 89 years, lived in around 22 US areas, and enrolled virtually.

This clonotype originated in a woman aged 35 to 49 who had recovered from COVID-19. This rearrangement joins TRBV5-5 to TRBJ1-4; D possibly corresponds to TRBD1 (5 bases). The sequenced sample was PBMCs or T cells enriched from blood (not recorded which). The CDR3 sequence is CASSLESGGRNEKLFF. CDR3 nucleotide sequence: TGTGCCAGCAGCTTGGAAAGTGGGGGGAGGAATGAAAAACTGTTTTTT. The whole variable domain, filled in from reference TRBV5-5 and TRBJ1-4, reads DAGVTQSPTHLIKTRGQQVTLRCSPISGHKSVSWYQQVLGQGPQFIFQYYEKEERGRGNFPDRFSARQFPNYSSELNVNALLLGDSALYLCASSLESGGRNEKLFFGSGTQLSVL.